This entry concerns a single TCR beta chain. Its antigen is currently not known. No clone much larger than this one lies a single base away; base qualities are absent. These data come from a study of blood T cells in healthy people across ages (dated by TCRdb to 2013 to 2016). A note on the overall study: In model experiments, roughly one uniquely barcoded TCR beta cDNA molecule per two T cells was captured by template switching. The study measured age-related changes in TCR beta repertoire diversity using deep sequencing normalized with unique cDNA molecular identifiers. The donors were split into four age groups: young (average 16 years), middle-aged (around 40), aged (about 62) and long-lived (roughly 88). Donors of different ages were randomly distributed across sequencing lanes to avoid experimental bias. The study analyzed two additional independent replicas of 1 million unique cDNA reads from the same blood draw for two donors, one aged 18 to 29 and one aged 80 or older. Paper-wide results and their limitations: Compared with the aged group, the long-lived group had more naive CD4+ T cells, fewer expanded clones and increased TCR diversity, a pattern suggesting age selection. Because the CMV infection status of the donors was unknown, age-related changes in expanded clonotypes may potentially have been confounded. Conclusive comparison of naive and antigen-experienced compartments was prevented by the profiling of bulk unsorted PBMCs. Observed TCR beta diversity correlated strongly with the percentage of naive T cells measured by flow cytometry. Estimates of total diversity based on one million sequenced T cells were considered lower bounds and underestimates. As age increased, observed TCR beta diversity per million T cells dropped in a roughly linear way, and a significant reduction was already evident by age about 36.

Libraries were made using 5' RACE. A second PCR of roughly 6 to 11 cycles was performed with a sample-barcoded 5' primer and a J-beta primer mix. Each TCR beta cDNA molecule received a unique molecular identifier from a template-switch 5' adaptor carrying 12 random nucleotides. Each sample yielded at least 2.5 million CDR3-containing paired-end reads. All of the RNA was converted into first-strand cDNA using the Mint cDNA synthesis kit, with a TRBC-specific oligonucleotide serving as the primer. Following uracil-DNA glycosylase treatment, all cDNA underwent a first 18-cycle PCR with the universal primers M1SS and BC2_uni_R. From the authors' description of their analysis: For normalization, 1 million high-quality reads were randomly selected from each sample, with every read carrying a distinct molecular identifier. Instead of being binned into consensus sequences, reads that shared molecular identifiers were thrown out. MiTCR, with a Q25 quality threshold and the strictest error-elimination algorithm, was used for CDR3 identification, clonotype clustering and error correction. Lower-bound total TCR beta diversity was estimated with a nonparametric unseen species model using Euler transformation. TCRdb reran the public reads through fastp at Q25 and MiXCR, keeping productive beta chains. Entries that share a CDR3 protein sequence are merged under the most common genes and DNA. TCRdb's processing, not the study's, gives the V and J calls here. The sample profile shows 1.8 million or so distinct CDR3 sequences; 30% to 40% of them were found once. The ten largest clones add up to 20% to 25% of the sample.

Donors were about 36 systemically healthy Caucasian individuals from Russia aged roughly 6 to 95 years. Each donor gave about 9.2 milliliters of peripheral blood, drawn into EDTA-treated Vacutainer tubes. Ficoll-Paque density-gradient centrifugation was used to isolate PBMCs, with at least 6.5 million per sample. Trizol reagent was used to extract total RNA from PBMCs, with at least 6 micrograms per sample. For every donor, flow cytometry on a PBMC aliquot measured the percentage of naive CD45RAhigh/CD27high T cells. The clonotype comes from a human donor in good health. The source material was blood.

The CDR3 has the sequence CASSLAGGGGSYGYTF. At the DNA level, the sequence is TGTGCCAGCAGTTTAGCGGGAGGAGGAGGTTCCTATGGCTACACCTTC. The chain is assembled from TRBV12-3 or TRBV12-4 and TRBJ1-2, with the identity of the D gene unclear. V sheds 0 bases and J sheds 4 bases, leaving 15 bases between their ends. Spanning cysteine to phenylalanine, the CDR3 consists of 16 amino acids. CDR3 DNA is the only sequence kept; it has 48 bases, read in frame from the first base.